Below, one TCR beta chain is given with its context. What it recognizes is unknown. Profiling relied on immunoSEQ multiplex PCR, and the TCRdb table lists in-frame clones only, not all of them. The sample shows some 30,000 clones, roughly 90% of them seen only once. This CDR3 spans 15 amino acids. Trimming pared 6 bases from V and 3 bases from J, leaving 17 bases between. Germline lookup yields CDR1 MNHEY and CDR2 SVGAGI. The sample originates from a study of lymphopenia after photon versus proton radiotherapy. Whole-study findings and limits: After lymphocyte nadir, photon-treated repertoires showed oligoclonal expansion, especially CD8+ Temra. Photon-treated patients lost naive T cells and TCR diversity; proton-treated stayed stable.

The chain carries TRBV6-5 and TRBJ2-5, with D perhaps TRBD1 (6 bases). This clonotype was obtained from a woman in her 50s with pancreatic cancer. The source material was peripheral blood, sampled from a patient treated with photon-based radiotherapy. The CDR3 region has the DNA TGTGCCAGCAGCGCGCGGACGGGGACAAAAGAGACCCAGTACTTC. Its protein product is CASSARTGTKETQYF.